This T cell receptor beta chain was profiled in a study of Graves' ophthalmopathy and Graves' hyperthyroidism. J gave up 1 base and V 6 bases, and 5 bases lay outside the gene matches. The CDR3 has 17 residues. CDR1 is LGHNT and CDR2 is FRNRAP in the germline V gene. RNA served as the template for amplifying TCR beta CDR3 regions. The library came from an HTBI-primed first-round RT-PCR and a second-round multiplex PCR. TCRdb reprocessed the multiplex PCR reads via MiXCR and lists one record per CDR3 protein. The table has hundreds of thousands of distinct CDR3 sequences, 20% to 25% seen once. Material for sequencing was peripheral blood. The J gene is TRBJ2-6, the V gene TRBV12-5; 11 bases are a match to TRBD2. This clonotype originated in a woman aged 18-29 years with stable Graves' hyperthyroidism. Some clones in this sample may be carry-over from other donors' samples. As DNA, the CDR3 is TGTGCTAGTGGCACTAGCGGGGGTGGTTCTGGGGCCAACGTCCTGACTTTC. Its translation: CASGTSGGGSGANVLTF.